One and the same sample provided the 22 T cell receptor beta chains below, sequenced in a study of vaccination and CD4 T cells after COVID-19. The antigens for these receptors are not known. Sequenced with the Oncomine TCR Beta short-read assay was DNA taken from cultured CD4+ T cells. TCRdb reanalysed the PCR reads using MiXCR and keeps one entry per CDR3 protein. This sample yields approximately 14,000 distinct CDR3 sequences, of which just over 20% are seen a single time; roughly 12% belongs to the top ten. Treatment specified: approximately 9-day PBMC culture with coronavirus spike peptide pools or control peptides (ViraFEST assay). Here the sequenced sample was CD4+ T cells from blood, cultured in vitro, taken before SARS-CoV-2 vaccination. The receptors come from a human donor who received a COVID-19 vaccine.

This clonotype has a handful of counts. The chain recombines TRBV2 with TRBJ1-1; 7 bases map to TRBD1. Germline loops: CDR1 SNHLY, CDR2 FYNNEI. V trimming: 7 bases; J trimming: 0 bases; junction bases outside the gene matches: 5. The CDR3 is 14 amino acids. The CDR3: CASTLTGMNTEAFF. CDR3 nucleotide sequence: TGTGCCAGCACCTTGACAGGGATGAACACTGAAGCTTTCTTT. Using reference TRBV2 and TRBJ1-1 for the parts outside the CDR3, the full variable domain is EPEVTQTPSHQVTQMGQEVILRCVPISNHLYFYWYRQILGQKVEFLVSFYNNEISEKSEIFDDQFSVERPDGSNFTLKIRSTKLEDSAMYFCASTLTGMNTEAFFGQGTRLTVV.

This clonotype is medium-sized. V usage is TRBV7-2 and J usage is TRBJ2-5; TRBD1 matches 8 bases. J gave up 5 bases and V 3 bases, and 8 bases lay outside the gene matches. Germline V gene sequence: CDR1 SGHTA, CDR2 FQGNSA. The CDR3 has 15 amino acids. The CDR3 here is CASSLTDRVRETQYF. The DNA for the CDR3 is TGTGCCAGCAGCTTGACGGACAGGGTGAGGGAGACCCAGTACTTC.

The chain recombines TRBV30 with TRBJ2-5, with D perhaps matching TRBD2 (6 bases). V lost 8 bases and J lost 5, with 24 bases in between. Per the germline V gene, CDR1 is GTSNPN and CDR2 is SVGIG (reference sequence). The CDR3 length is 15 residues. The CDR3 here is CAGSGAGFRRETQYF. As DNA, the CDR3 is TGTGCCGGATCGGGAGCAGGATTCCGTAGGGAGACCCAGTACTTC.

This clonotype was observed a single time. The chain is built from TRBV3-1 and TRBJ1-5; D gene uncertain. The CDR3 runs to 15 residues. The germline CDR1 and CDR2 sequences are LGHDT and YNNKEL (reference sequence). V dropped 0 bases and J dropped 1 base, with 7 bases sitting between them. The CDR3 is CASSQDSRSNQPQHF. CDR3 nucleotide sequence: TGTGCCAGCAGCCAAGATTCCCGGAGCAATCAGCCCCAGCATTTT.

The chain's CDR3 is CASSLMSGIETQYF. In DNA form, the CDR3 reads TGTGCCAGCAGCTTGATGTCGGGGATAGAGACCCAGTACTTC. This chain joins TRBV5-6 and TRBJ2-5; the D gene is possibly TRBD2 (5 bases). CDR1 is SGHDT and CDR2 is YYEEEE in the germline V gene. V lost 1 base and J 4 bases, leaving 11 bases between the germline ends. CDR3 length: 14 residues. Variable domain in full (rest from reference TRBV5-6 and TRBJ2-5): DAGVTQSPTHLIKTRGQQVTLRCSPKSGHDTVSWYQQALGQGPQFIFQYYEEEERQRGNFPDRFSGHQFPNYSSELNVNALLLGDSALYLCASSLMSGIETQYFGPGTRLLVL.

The CDR3 region has the DNA TGTGCCAGCAGTGAAAAGGGCTACGAGCAGTACTTC. This codes for CASSEKGYEQYF. The chain carries TRBV6-1 and TRBJ2-7; D remains unclear. CDR1 MNHNS and CDR2 SASEGT come from the germline V gene. Trimming cost V 2 bases and J 3 bases, with 5 bases left between them. The CDR3 is 12 residues long.

This chain connects TRBV12-3 or TRBV12-4 to TRBJ2-1; perhaps TRBD2 as D (7 bases). The CDR3 consists of 15 residues. Trimming cost V 3 bases and J 9 bases, with 18 bases left between them. In nucleotides, the CDR3 is TGTGCCAGCAGTTTGGGGGGGGCCCGGTGGACTGAGCAGTTCTTC. Its translation is CASSLGGARWTEQFF.

This chain uses TRBV24-1 with TRBJ2-2; 8 bases fit TRBD1. This CDR3 is built from 16 residues. The trim removed 3 bases at V and 1 base at J, leaving 3 bases unmatched. The germline V gene encodes CDR1 KGHDR and CDR2 SFDVKD. The CDR3 DNA is TGTGCCACCAGTGATACCGGGACAGGGAACACCGGGGAGCTGTTTTTT. Amino acid sequence: CATSDTGTGNTGELFF.

This clonotype came up a few times. The DNA for the CDR3 is TGTGCCACCTACTCCCCTTTGGTCAACTATGGCTACACCTTC. It yields the protein CATYSPLVNYGYTF. The chain couples TRBV24-1 to TRBJ1-2; D not resolved. V lost 9 bases to trimming and J lost 2 bases, with 15 bases between them. Per the germline V gene, CDR1 is KGHDR and CDR2 is SFDVKD. The CDR3 spans 14 residues.

Concerning this clonotype itself: This may stem from a read error, because a much larger clone lies one nucleotide away. The rearrangement links TRBV20-1 to TRBJ1-5; D is perhaps TRBD1 (5 bases). Germline V gives CDR1 DFQATT, CDR2 SNEGSKA (reference sequence). With 6 bases removed from V and 0 bases from J, the gap between germline ends came to 27 bases. This CDR3 contains 19 residues. The CDR3 here is CSASGIEGDLEHSNQPQHF. The CDR3 bases are TGCAGTGCCTCGGGGATCGAAGGGGACCTTGAACATAGCAATCAGCCCCAGCATTTT.

This clonotype appeared a few times. This chain uses TRBV19 with TRBJ2-1; tentatively, D is TRBD2 (5 bases). This CDR3 is 14 amino acids long. CDR1 is LNHDA, CDR2 SQIVND, per germline (reference sequence). V was clipped by 10 bases and J by 5 bases, with 18 bases between them. In DNA, the CDR3 is TGTGCCACAAAGGAGGTAAAGTCAAACAATGAGCAGTTCTTC. Its protein product is CATKEVKSNNEQFF.

The chain has TRBV12-3 or TRBV12-4 and TRBJ1-2, with 8 bases that match TRBD1. The CDR3 totals 13 residues. The V and J ends lost 3 bases and 4 bases, in that order; junction bases with no gene match: 1. In DNA form, the CDR3 reads TGTGCCAGCAGTTTGGACAGGGTCTATGGCTACACCTTC. This gives the protein CASSLDRVYGYTF.

This clonotype showed up just a few times. The V gene is TRBV11-3, the J gene TRBJ2-3; D possibly corresponds to TRBD2 (6 bases). Germline V gene lookup returns CDR1 SGHNT and CDR2 YENEEA. The V gene lost 4 bases and the J gene lost 4 bases, with 12 bases spanning the gap. CDR3 length: 14 residues. Here the CDR3 reads CASSSAGLSDTQYF. The CDR3 DNA reads as TGTGCCAGCAGCTCGGCGGGGTTATCAGATACGCAGTATTTT.

The genes are TRBV6-1 and TRBJ2-1; 7 nucleotides align to TRBD2. The CDR3 is made up of 16 amino acids. The V gene's germline CDR1 is MNHNS and CDR2 SASEGT. The trim removed 4 bases at V and 2 bases at J, leaving 8 bases unmatched. The CDR3 DNA is TGTGCCAGCAGTGGTCCTACGGGACTAACCTACAATGAGCAGTTCTTC. Amino acid sequence: CASSGPTGLTYNEQFF.

This clonotype has more than one count but fewer than ten. The chain links TRBV21-1 to TRBJ2-3; TRBD2, the table's D call, lacks a check against the DNA. TRBV21-1 counts as a pseudogene. There are 10 residues in the CDR3. Written as DNA, the CDR3 is TGTGCCAGCAAGAGACTATCGCAGTATTTT. It yields the protein CASKRLSQYF.

This chain links TRBV24-1 with TRBJ1-1; D gene unclear. Germline V gives CDR1 KGHDR, CDR2 SFDVKD. V shed 4 bases and J shed 0 bases, with 5 bases lying between them. This CDR3 has 13 amino acids. CDR3 sequence reads: CATSDSMNTEAFF. Written as DNA, the CDR3 is TGTGCCACCAGTGACAGTATGAACACTGAAGCTTTCTTT.

The chain is built from TRBV30 and TRBJ2-7, with TRBD1 matching over 7 bases. This CDR3 comprises 13 residues. The germline CDR1 and CDR2 sequences are GTSNPN and SVGIG (reference sequence). V trimming: 2 bases; J trimming: 1 base; junction bases outside the gene matches: 2. The CDR3 loop reads CAWSRTGSYEQYF. The CDR3 nucleotides read TGTGCCTGGAGTCGGACAGGTTCCTACGAGCAGTACTTC.

This clonotype was seen only a few times. The CDR3 DNA reads as TGTGCCAGTAGTCCGACGTCAGGGGGCGCATCCGGGGAGCTGTTTTTT. This gives the protein CASSPTSGGASGELFF. This rearrangement joins TRBV19 to TRBJ2-2; 8 bases are a match to TRBD1. With V trimmed by 5 bases and J by 6 bases, 11 bases remained unmatched. The CDR3 has 16 residues. Germline V gene sequence: CDR1 LNHDA, CDR2 SQIVND (reference sequence).

This clonotype was detected once. The chain recombines TRBV29-1 with TRBJ1-4, with D possibly matching TRBD1 (6 bases). Germline V gene data show CDR1 as SQVTM and CDR2 as ANQGSEA. The germline V and J ends were trimmed by 5 bases and 3 bases, with 19 bases remaining between them. CDR3 size: 16 residues. This chain's CDR3 is CSVLGGAYAANEKLFF. The CDR3 DNA follows: TGCAGCGTTCTCGGGGGGGCCTATGCGGCTAATGAAAAACTGTTTTTT.

This clonotype was seen only once. In DNA, the CDR3 is TGTGCCACCAGTGATAATTTCAATTCACCCCTCCACTTT. Amino acid sequence: CATSDNFNSPLHF. The V and J genes are TRBV24-1 and TRBJ1-6; unclear D gene. Germline CDR1 and CDR2: KGHDR and SFDVKD. CDR3 length equals 13 residues. Trimming shortened V by 3 bases and J by 7 bases, and 6 bases separated the two germline ends.

This clonotype occurred a few times. V is TRBV18 and J is TRBJ2-5; TRBD2 is a possible D gene (5 bases). This CDR3 spans 14 amino acids. The V end was cut by 2 bases, the J end by 5 bases, with 12 bases between. Germline CDR1 is KGHSH and CDR2 is LQKENI. CDR3 in amino acids: CASSPSSGSETQYF. In DNA, the CDR3 is TGTGCCAGCTCACCAAGCTCGGGGTCGGAGACCCAGTACTTC.

J is TRBJ1-2 and V is TRBV16; TRBD1 agrees at 8 bases. V lost 3 bases to trimming and J lost 6 bases; unmatched junction nucleotides: 3. The CDR3 runs to 13 residues. Germline V gene lookup returns CDR1 KGHSY and CDR2 FQNENV. CDR3 nucleotides: TGTGCCAGCAGCCAGAGGACAGGGAATGGCTACACCTTC. Translation: CASSQRTGNGYTF. The full variable domain, in which reference TRBV16 and TRBJ1-2 provide the parts outside the CDR3, is GEEVAQTPKHLVRGEGQKAKLYCAPIKGHSYVFWYQQVLKNEFKFLISFQNENVFDETGMPKERFSAKCLPNSPCSLEIQATKLEDSAVYFCASSQRTGNGYTFGSGTRLTVV.